These T cell receptor beta chains were read from a single sample in a study of OX40 agonist ivuxolimab in advanced cancers. Repertoires were generated with immunoSEQ multiplex PCR, while TCRdb's copy carries only in-frame clones and drops some. There are approximately 25,000 clones in the sample; approximately 80% occur only once, and roughly a sixth lies in the top ten. Material: CD4+ or CD8+ T cells sorted from blood, obtained in a trial of the OX40 agonist ivuxolimab. The receptor set was obtained from an adult with an advanced solid tumor such as melanoma, head and neck, liver or kidney cancer. Each CDR3 is given with its conserved first and last residue. Fields, in order: V gene, clone size, J gene, D gene, CDR3 DNA, CDR3 protein. The D gene is left open where the match is weak. Rows may omit the clone size; those that give it use once, few, many or a size class.

v_gene: TRBV16; abundance: -; j_gene: TRBJ2-2; d_gene: -; CDR3nt: TGTGCCAGCAGCCAGGGACCCACCGGGGAGCTGTTTTTT; CDR3aa: CASSQGPTGELFF
v_gene: TRBV5-1; abundance: -; j_gene: TRBJ2-7; d_gene: -; CDR3nt: TGCGCCAGCAGCTATAGCTCCTACGAGCAGTACTTC; CDR3aa: CASSYSSYEQYF
v_gene: TRBV19; abundance: -; j_gene: TRBJ1-1; d_gene: TRBD1; CDR3nt: TGTGCCAGTAGTAAAGACAGGGCGGGGAACACTGAAGCTTTCTTT; CDR3aa: CASSKDRAGNTEAFF
v_gene: TRBV29-1; abundance: -; j_gene: TRBJ2-1; d_gene: TRBD1; CDR3nt: TGCAGCGCAAGCCGGGACAGTGGGTTCTTC; CDR3aa: CSASRDSGFF
v_gene: TRBV27; abundance: few; j_gene: TRBJ2-7; d_gene: -; CDR3nt: TGTGCCAGCAGTTCTCCCTTTAATTGGACAGAGCAGTACTTC; CDR3aa: CASSSPFNWTEQYF
v_gene: TRBV4-2; abundance: -; j_gene: TRBJ1-5; d_gene: -; CDR3nt: TGTGCCAGCAGCCAAGAGATCAATCAGCCCCAGCATTTT; CDR3aa: CASSQEINQPQHF
v_gene: TRBV20-1; abundance: few; j_gene: TRBJ1-1; d_gene: -; CDR3nt: TGCATGATGGGTTTGGCTTTCTTT; CDR3aa: CMMGLAFF
v_gene: TRBV2; abundance: -; j_gene: TRBJ2-7; d_gene: -; CDR3nt: TGTGCCAGCAGTGAAAGGAGAAGCTCCTACGAGCAGTACTTC; CDR3aa: CASSERRSSYEQYF
v_gene: TRBV6-5; abundance: few; j_gene: TRBJ2-5; d_gene: TRBD2; CDR3nt: TGTGCCAGCACCGCCCTAGCGGGCTCACAAGAGACCCAGTACTTC; CDR3aa: CASTALAGSQETQYF
v_gene: TRBV6-6; abundance: -; j_gene: TRBJ2-7; d_gene: TRBD1; CDR3nt: TGTGCCAGCACCGGACGGGACAGGGGCTACGAGCAGTACTTC; CDR3aa: CASTGRDRGYEQYF
v_gene: TRBV6-5; abundance: -; j_gene: TRBJ2-1; d_gene: TRBD2; CDR3nt: TGTGCCAGCACGGAGGATAGCGGGGGGTCCAATGAGCAGTTCTTC; CDR3aa: CASTEDSGGSNEQFF
v_gene: TRBV4-2; abundance: -; j_gene: TRBJ1-1; d_gene: -; CDR3nt: TGTGCCAGCAGCCGAGGCCGTGGGAACACTGAAGCTTTCTTT; CDR3aa: CASSRGRGNTEAFF
v_gene: TRBV5-1; abundance: -; j_gene: TRBJ1-2; d_gene: -; CDR3nt: TGCGCCACCACCCCGGCGGGGCATGGCTACACCTTC; CDR3aa: CATTPAGHGYTF
v_gene: TRBV29-1; abundance: -; j_gene: TRBJ2-1; d_gene: -; CDR3nt: TGCAGCGTTGATCTAGCGAAGAACAATGAGCAGTTCTTC; CDR3aa: CSVDLAKNNEQFF
v_gene: TRBV27; abundance: -; j_gene: TRBJ1-2; d_gene: -; CDR3nt: TGTGCCAGCAGTCCCTGGGGGGGTTATGGCTACACCTTC; CDR3aa: CASSPWGGYGYTF
v_gene: TRBV5-1; abundance: -; j_gene: TRBJ1-4; d_gene: -; CDR3nt: TGCGCCAGCAGCGCAAGTAATGAAAAACTGTTTTTT; CDR3aa: CASSASNEKLFF
v_gene: TRBV27; abundance: -; j_gene: TRBJ2-2; d_gene: TRBD2; CDR3nt: TGTGCCAGCAGTTTAGGGGAACGGCTAGCGGGAGAAACCGGGGAGCTGTTTTTT; CDR3aa: CASSLGERLAGETGELFF
v_gene: TRBV27; abundance: -; j_gene: TRBJ1-1; d_gene: -; CDR3nt: TGTGCCAGCAGTCCGGCCTTGATGAACACTGAAGCTTTCTTT; CDR3aa: CASSPALMNTEAFF
v_gene: TRBV6-4; abundance: few; j_gene: TRBJ2-6; d_gene: -; CDR3nt: TGTGCCAGCAGTGACGGGGGCACCTCTGGGGCCAACGTCCTGACTTTC; CDR3aa: CASSDGGTSGANVLTF
v_gene: TRBV11-3; abundance: -; j_gene: TRBJ2-3; d_gene: TRBD2; CDR3nt: TGTGCCAGCAGCTTTAGCGGGAGAGAGGATACGCAGTATTTT; CDR3aa: CASSFSGREDTQYF
v_gene: TRBV9; abundance: -; j_gene: TRBJ1-1; d_gene: -; CDR3nt: TGTGCCAGCAGCGTACTGACGAACACTGAAGCTTTCTTT; CDR3aa: CASSVLTNTEAFF
v_gene: TRBV19; abundance: -; j_gene: TRBJ2-5; d_gene: -; CDR3nt: TGTGCCAGTAGTATCGGGCCAGCAGAAGAGACCCAGTACTTC; CDR3aa: CASSIGPAEETQYF
v_gene: TRBV29-1; abundance: few; j_gene: TRBJ1-6; d_gene: TRBD1; CDR3nt: TGCAGCGTTAGGACAGGGCCGAATTATAATTCACCCCTCCACTTT; CDR3aa: CSVRTGPNYNSPLHF
v_gene: TRBV29-1; abundance: once; j_gene: TRBJ2-7; d_gene: TRBD2; CDR3nt: TGCAGCGCCCAGACTAGCGGGTACGAGCAGTACTTC; CDR3aa: CSAQTSGYEQYF
v_gene: TRBV18; abundance: -; j_gene: TRBJ2-1; d_gene: -; CDR3nt: TGTGCCAGCTCTCCCACCGTCGAGCAGTTCTTC; CDR3aa: CASSPTVEQFF
v_gene: TRBV5-8; abundance: -; j_gene: TRBJ1-1; d_gene: -; CDR3nt: TGTGCCAGCAGCCAAGATTCGGGCAGGTCGGACATGAACACTGAAGCTTTCTTT; CDR3aa: CASSQDSGRSDMNTEAFF
v_gene: TRBV7-2; abundance: -; j_gene: TRBJ2-3; d_gene: TRBD2; CDR3nt: TGTGCCAGCAGCTTAATCGGGAGGACAGATACGCAGTATTTT; CDR3aa: CASSLIGRTDTQYF